These T cell receptor beta chains were read from a single sample in a study of CD8 T cells in ankylosing spondylitis. Via MiXCR, TCRdb re-called the 5' RACE reads, giving one row per CDR3 protein. Of more than 250,000 distinct CDR3 sequences listed, around a tenth are singletons. The material sequenced was blood, either unsorted or a sorted T cell fraction (not recorded which). These receptors were taken from a female donor with ankylosing spondylitis or in good health (not recorded which). CDR3s include the opening cysteine and the closing phenylalanine or tryptophan. D genes are given only for firm matches. A row's size may be missing; if present it is once, few, many or a size class.

cdr3_nt: TGTGCCAGCAGCCCCAAGGGGGGACCACCACAAGCGCGAGACACCGGGGAGCTGTTTTTT
cdr3_aa: CASSPKGGPPQARDTGELFF
d_call: .
j_call: TRBJ2-2
clone_size: .
v_call: TRBV7-6

cdr3_nt: TGTGCCAGCAGCCAAGGGGGGGTCCGAAAACTGTTTTTT
cdr3_aa: CASSQGGVRKLFF
d_call: .
j_call: TRBJ1-4
clone_size: .
v_call: TRBV14

cdr3_nt: TGCAGTGCTAGCCGGACCAGGGAATCCTCCCTCGCCAACTACGAGCAGTACTTC
cdr3_aa: CSASRTRESSLANYEQYF
d_call: .
j_call: TRBJ2-7
clone_size: .
v_call: TRBV20-1

cdr3_nt: TGTGCCAGCAGCCCCCGTGGGAGGCACACCGGGGAGCTGTTTTTT
cdr3_aa: CASSPRGRHTGELFF
d_call: .
j_call: TRBJ2-2
clone_size: many
v_call: TRBV7-2

cdr3_nt: TGCGCCAGCCGGTCTCACAGCACTAACACTGAAGCTTTCTTT
cdr3_aa: CASRSHSTNTEAFF
d_call: .
j_call: TRBJ1-1
clone_size: many
v_call: TRBV5-1

cdr3_nt: TGCGCCAGCAGACTAGACACCTACGAGCAGTACTTC
cdr3_aa: CASRLDTYEQYF
d_call: .
j_call: TRBJ2-7
clone_size: .
v_call: TRBV5-1

cdr3_nt: TGTGCCAGCAGTGACAGGGGGCCTATAGATACGCAGTATTTT
cdr3_aa: CASSDRGPIDTQYF
d_call: TRBD1
j_call: TRBJ2-3
clone_size: few
v_call: TRBV12-3/TRBV12-4

cdr3_nt: TGTGCCAGCAGTTCGGGGAGGGTGACCACCGGGGAGCTGTTTTTT
cdr3_aa: CASSSGRVTTGELFF
d_call: TRBD2
j_call: TRBJ2-2
clone_size: many
v_call: TRBV12-3/TRBV12-4

cdr3_nt: TGCGCCAGCAGCTTCGTAGCGCGGGAGGAAGCTTTCTTT
cdr3_aa: CASSFVAREEAFF
d_call: .
j_call: TRBJ1-1
clone_size: many
v_call: TRBV5-1

cdr3_nt: TGCAGTGCTAGAGGGGAAGGGAACACTGAAGCTTTCTTT
cdr3_aa: CSARGEGNTEAFF
d_call: .
j_call: TRBJ1-1
clone_size: many
v_call: TRBV20-1

cdr3_nt: TGTGCCAGCAGAGAACAGGGATACGAGCAGTACTTC
cdr3_aa: CASREQGYEQYF
d_call: .
j_call: TRBJ2-7
clone_size: many
v_call: TRBV6-5

cdr3_nt: TGCGCCAGCAGCTTGTTCGTCGGGACAGGCTCCTACGAGCAGTACTTC
cdr3_aa: CASSLFVGTGSYEQYF
d_call: TRBD1
j_call: TRBJ2-7
clone_size: few
v_call: TRBV5-1

cdr3_nt: TGCGCCAGCAGCCAAGAACTAGCGGGAGGGTTGGGCGATGAGCAGTTCTTC
cdr3_aa: CASSQELAGGLGDEQFF
d_call: TRBD2
j_call: TRBJ2-1
clone_size: many
v_call: TRBV4-3

cdr3_nt: TGCAGCGTCGGGACTAGCGGATACTACGAGCAGTACTTC
cdr3_aa: CSVGTSGYYEQYF
d_call: TRBD2
j_call: TRBJ2-7
clone_size: many
v_call: TRBV29-1

cdr3_nt: TGCGCCAGCGCAGGACAGGGGGACATTCAGTACTTC
cdr3_aa: CASAGQGDIQYF
d_call: TRBD1
j_call: TRBJ2-4
clone_size: many
v_call: TRBV5-1

cdr3_nt: TGTGCCATCAGTGCGTCTGTGGGACAGCTCTTCTACGAGCAGTACTTC
cdr3_aa: CAISASVGQLFYEQYF
d_call: TRBD1
j_call: TRBJ2-7
clone_size: many
v_call: TRBV10-3

cdr3_nt: TGTACCTTCAGTTTTCAACACGGAGGACAGATCTCTGGGGCCAACGTCCTGACTTTC
cdr3_aa: CTFSFQHGGQISGANVLTF
d_call: .
j_call: TRBJ2-6
clone_size: .
v_call: TRBV2

cdr3_nt: TGCGCCAGCAGCCTGCCGGGACTAGCTACAGGGGCCAACGTCCTGACTTTC
cdr3_aa: CASSLPGLATGANVLTF
d_call: TRBD2
j_call: TRBJ2-6
clone_size: few
v_call: TRBV5-1

cdr3_nt: TGTGCCAGCAGCTCACCAGGGCCGAACACCGGGGAGCTGTTTTTT
cdr3_aa: CASSSPGPNTGELFF
d_call: .
j_call: TRBJ2-2
clone_size: few
v_call: TRBV7-2

cdr3_nt: TGTGCCAGCAGCCAAGAGAATGAGCAGTTCTTC
cdr3_aa: CASSQENEQFF
d_call: .
j_call: TRBJ2-1
clone_size: few
v_call: TRBV4-2

cdr3_nt: TGTGCCAGCAGCTTAGTAGGGACAGGGTCATCTGGGGGCTACGAGCAGTACTTC
cdr3_aa: CASSLVGTGSSGGYEQYF
d_call: TRBD1
j_call: TRBJ2-7
clone_size: many
v_call: TRBV11-2